The sequence of this T cell receptor beta chain was determined in a study of blood T cells in healthy people across ages. V shed 4 bases and J shed 1 base, with 8 bases lying between them. The CDR3 is 14 amino acids. Germline CDR1 PRHDT, CDR2 FYEKMQ (reference sequence). With a J-beta primer mix and a sample-barcoded 5' primer, a second PCR ran about 7 to 12 cycles. A minimum of 2.5 million CDR3-containing paired-end reads was obtained for each sample. Each CDR3 protein gets one entry after TCRdb re-called the 5' RACE reads with MiXCR. In the table there are under 1,100,000 distinct CDR3 sequences, 25% of which are singletons. This clonotype appeared a few times. This same sample was also taken into another study, of T cells of mothers and their children. That work adds: Whether pairs are related or unrelated, thymic selection shapes their TCR recombination output in much the same way.

The sequence derives from a girl under 10 years old in good health. This chain uses TRBV13 with TRBJ2-4, with TRBD2 as a possible D gene (5 bases). Sequenced sample: blood. The CDR3 spells CASSYRGAKNIQYF. The CDR3 DNA reads TGTGCCAGCAGCTACAGAGGGGCCAAAAACATTCAGTACTTC.